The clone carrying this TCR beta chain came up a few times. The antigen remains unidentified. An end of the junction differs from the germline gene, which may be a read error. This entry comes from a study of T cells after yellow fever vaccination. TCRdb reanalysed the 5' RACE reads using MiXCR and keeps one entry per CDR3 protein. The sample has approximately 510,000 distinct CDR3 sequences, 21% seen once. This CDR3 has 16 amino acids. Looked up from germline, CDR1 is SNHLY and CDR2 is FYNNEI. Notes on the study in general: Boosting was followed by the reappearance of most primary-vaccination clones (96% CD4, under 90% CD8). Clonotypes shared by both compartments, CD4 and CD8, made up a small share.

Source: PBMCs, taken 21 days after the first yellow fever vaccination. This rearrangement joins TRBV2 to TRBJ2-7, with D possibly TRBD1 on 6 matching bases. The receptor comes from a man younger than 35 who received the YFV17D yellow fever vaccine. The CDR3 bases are TGTGCCAGCACTTCGAAGAAAGGGACATCCCTTTACGAGCAGTATTTC. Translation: CASTSKKGTSLYEQYF.